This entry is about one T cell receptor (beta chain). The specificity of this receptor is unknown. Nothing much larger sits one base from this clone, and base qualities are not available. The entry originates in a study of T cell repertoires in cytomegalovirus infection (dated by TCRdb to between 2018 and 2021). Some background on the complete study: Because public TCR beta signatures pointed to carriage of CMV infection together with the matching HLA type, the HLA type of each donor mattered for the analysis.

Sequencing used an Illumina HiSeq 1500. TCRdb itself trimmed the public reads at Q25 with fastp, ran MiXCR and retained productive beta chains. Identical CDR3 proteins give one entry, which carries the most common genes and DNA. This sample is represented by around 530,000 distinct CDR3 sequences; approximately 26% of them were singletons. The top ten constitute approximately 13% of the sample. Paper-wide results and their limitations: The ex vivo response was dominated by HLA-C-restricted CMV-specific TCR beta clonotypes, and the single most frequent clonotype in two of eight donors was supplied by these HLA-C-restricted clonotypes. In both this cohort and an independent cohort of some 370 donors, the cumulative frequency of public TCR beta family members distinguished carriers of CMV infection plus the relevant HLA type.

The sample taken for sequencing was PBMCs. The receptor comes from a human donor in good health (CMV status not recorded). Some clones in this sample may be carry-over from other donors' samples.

The CDR3 region reads CASSPGQGGRKETQYF. The DNA reads as follows: TGCGCCAGCAGCCCTGGACAGGGCGGGCGTAAAGAGACCCAGTACTTC. The V gene is TRBV5-1 and the J gene is TRBJ2-5, and 8 bases in between align with TRBD1. The CDR3 spans 16 residues, from the cysteine through the phenylalanine. The only DNA kept is the CDR3, 48 bases in frame from the first base. CDR1 is given as SGHRS and CDR2 as YFSETQ, both from the germline V gene. At the junction V is shortened by 4 bases and J by 3 bases; bases outside the gene matches: 11.